The rows below give T cell receptor beta chains drawn from one sample of a study of cytomegalovirus exposure and HLA in healthy donors. Method: immunoSEQ multiplex PCR; TCRdb's copy keeps in-frame clones and lacks some. The sample records 150,000 to 200,000 clones, 75% to 90% being singletons. Source material: PBMCs. These receptors all come from a man in his forties or fifties in good health and CMV-seropositive. Each CDR3 is given with its conserved first and last residue. Each record gives: D gene, clone size, V gene, J gene, CDR3 DNA, CDR3 protein. D genes are given only for firm matches. Size is stated for part of the rows, as once, few or many counts, or as a class when the clone is expanded.

d_gene: .; abundance: .; v_gene: TRBV4-2; j_gene: TRBJ1-2; CDR3nt: TGTGCCAGCAGCCAAGAAAAACAGGATTATGGCTACACCTTC; CDR3aa: CASSQEKQDYGYTF
d_gene: .; abundance: .; v_gene: TRBV10-3; j_gene: TRBJ2-2; CDR3nt: TGTGCCATCGGGCCGGGAACCACCATCGGGGAGCTGTTTTTT; CDR3aa: CAIGPGTTIGELFF
d_gene: TRBD2; abundance: .; v_gene: TRBV6-6; j_gene: TRBJ2-1; CDR3nt: TGTGCCAGCAGTTATCTAGCGGGATTAGATGAGCAGTTCTTC; CDR3aa: CASSYLAGLDEQFF
d_gene: TRBD1; abundance: .; v_gene: TRBV5-1; j_gene: TRBJ1-1; CDR3nt: TGCGCCAGCAGCCCCTCGGGACAGGGCCGCCAGTTT; CDR3aa: CASSPSGQGRQF
d_gene: .; abundance: few; v_gene: TRBV2; j_gene: TRBJ2-4; CDR3nt: TGTGCCAGCAGTGTGGAGGCCTTTCTAGCCAAAAACATTCAGTACTTC; CDR3aa: CASSVEAFLAKNIQYF
d_gene: TRBD1; abundance: .; v_gene: TRBV28; j_gene: TRBJ1-4; CDR3nt: TGTGCCAGCAGTTCCAGCCTCGGACAGGGAATTTATGAAAAACTGTTTTTT; CDR3aa: CASSSSLGQGIYEKLFF
d_gene: TRBD2; abundance: .; v_gene: TRBV7-9; j_gene: TRBJ2-7; CDR3nt: TGTTCCAGCAGCCCTAGCGGGTCCCACGAGCAGTACTTC; CDR3aa: CSSSPSGSHEQYF
d_gene: .; abundance: .; v_gene: TRBV19; j_gene: TRBJ1-4; CDR3nt: TGTGCCAGTAGTAGGAGGGAGGAACTGTTTTTT; CDR3aa: CASSRREELFF
d_gene: TRBD2; abundance: few; v_gene: TRBV5-6; j_gene: TRBJ2-1; CDR3nt: TGTGCCAGCAGTTCCCTAGCGGGAGTAGAGTTCTTC; CDR3aa: CASSSLAGVEFF
d_gene: .; abundance: .; v_gene: TRBV11-1; j_gene: TRBJ2-7; CDR3nt: TGTGCCAGCAGCTTACTGCTGGGGGCAGAAGAGCAGTACTTC; CDR3aa: CASSLLLGAEEQYF
d_gene: TRBD2; abundance: once; v_gene: TRBV28; j_gene: TRBJ2-5; CDR3nt: TGTGCCAGCAGTTTGGGAGGGAGGGAGACCCAGTACTTC; CDR3aa: CASSLGGRETQYF
d_gene: TRBD1; abundance: .; v_gene: TRBV7-7; j_gene: TRBJ2-5; CDR3nt: TGTGCTAGCAGCTCGGACAGGGGGGGGGAGCAGTACTTC; CDR3aa: CASSSDRGGEQYF
d_gene: .; abundance: .; v_gene: TRBV5-1; j_gene: TRBJ2-1; CDR3nt: TGCGCCAGCAGCTTGGTCGGCGGGGGCGTCAATGAGCAGTTCTTC; CDR3aa: CASSLVGGGVNEQFF
d_gene: .; abundance: .; v_gene: TRBV7-9; j_gene: TRBJ1-1; CDR3nt: TGTTCCAGCAGCGCGGGGGACACTGAAGCTTTCTTT; CDR3aa: CSSSAGDTEAFF
d_gene: .; abundance: .; v_gene: TRBV29-1; j_gene: TRBJ2-1; CDR3nt: TGCAGCGTTGAAGATCCCCAGCTAGTCCCGTTCTTC; CDR3aa: CSVEDPQLVPFF
d_gene: .; abundance: .; v_gene: TRBV28; j_gene: TRBJ1-1; CDR3nt: TGTGCCAGCAGTTCGGACAGGAACACTGAAGCTTTCTTT; CDR3aa: CASSSDRNTEAFF
d_gene: TRBD1; abundance: once; v_gene: TRBV6-1; j_gene: TRBJ1-5; CDR3nt: TGTGCCAGCAGTGAAGCGGGGGACAGGGGTGGGTTGGGCAATCAGCCCCAGCATTTT; CDR3aa: CASSEAGDRGGLGNQPQHF
d_gene: .; abundance: .; v_gene: TRBV28; j_gene: TRBJ1-6; CDR3nt: TGTGCCAGCAGTCCCCGACAGATTTATAATTCACCCCTCCACTTT; CDR3aa: CASSPRQIYNSPLHF
d_gene: .; abundance: .; v_gene: TRBV7-9; j_gene: TRBJ1-2; CDR3nt: TGTGCCAGCAGCACAGGGACAATTAACTATGGCTACACCTTC; CDR3aa: CASSTGTINYGYTF
d_gene: .; abundance: .; v_gene: TRBV28; j_gene: TRBJ1-1; CDR3nt: TGTGCCAGCAGTTGGGGAGACATGAACACTGAAGCTTTCTTT; CDR3aa: CASSWGDMNTEAFF
d_gene: TRBD1; abundance: .; v_gene: TRBV6-5; j_gene: TRBJ1-1; CDR3nt: TGTGCCAGCGGGATCTCCGGGACAGGGGACACTGAAGCTTTCTTT; CDR3aa: CASGISGTGDTEAFF